The present T cell receptor (beta chain) was sequenced within a study of tumor-infiltrating lymphocytes in primary liver carcinoma. It was unsorted whole blood that yielded blood RNA, and germline DNA was also extracted. V was trimmed by 7 bases and J by 7 bases, leaving 19 bases between them. CDR3 length: 14 amino acids. Germline loops: CDR1 MDHEN, CDR2 SYDVKM. TCR beta cDNA came from about 470 ng total RNA, primed with a constant-region primer. Slightly modified ARM-PCR served as the procedure for the TCR beta libraries. These libraries came from three rounds of nested multiplex PCR. The first two PCR rounds, nine to ten cycles each, used TRBV1-TRBV30 forward primers and a C-beta reverse primer. TCRdb analysed the multiplex PCR reads with MiXCR anew, one entry per CDR3 protein. The sample has approximately 300,000 distinct CDR3 sequences, more than 55% seen once.

Sequencing was performed on peripheral blood. The J gene is TRBJ2-5, the V gene TRBV28; D may be TRBD1 or TRBD2 (5 bases each). The receptor was isolated from a man in his forties with primary liver carcinoma and hepatitis B virus infection. The CDR3: CASTMGPTRGTQYF. In DNA, the CDR3 is TGTGCCAGCACTATGGGGCCCACTCGGGGGACCCAGTACTTC.